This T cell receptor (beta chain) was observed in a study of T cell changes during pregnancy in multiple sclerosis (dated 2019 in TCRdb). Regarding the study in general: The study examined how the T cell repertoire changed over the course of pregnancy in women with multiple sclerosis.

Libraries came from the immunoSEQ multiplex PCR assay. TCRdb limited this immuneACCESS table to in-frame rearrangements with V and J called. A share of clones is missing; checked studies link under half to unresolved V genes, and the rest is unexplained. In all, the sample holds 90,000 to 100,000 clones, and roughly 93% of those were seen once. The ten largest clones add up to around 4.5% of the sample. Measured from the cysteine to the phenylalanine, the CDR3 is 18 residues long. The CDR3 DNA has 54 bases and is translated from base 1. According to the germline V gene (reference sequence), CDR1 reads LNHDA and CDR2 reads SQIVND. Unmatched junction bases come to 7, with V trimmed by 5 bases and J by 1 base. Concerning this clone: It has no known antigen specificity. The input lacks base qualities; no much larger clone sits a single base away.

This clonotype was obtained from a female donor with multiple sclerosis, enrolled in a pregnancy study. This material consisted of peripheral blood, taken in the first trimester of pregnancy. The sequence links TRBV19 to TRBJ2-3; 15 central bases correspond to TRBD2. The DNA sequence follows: TGTGCCAGTAGTTCACCGGGACTAGCGGGGGGCCGCACAGATACGCAGTATTTT. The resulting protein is CASSSPGLAGGRTDTQYF. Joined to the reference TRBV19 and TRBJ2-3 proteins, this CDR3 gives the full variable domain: DGGITQSPKYLFRKEGQNVTLSCEQNLNHDAMYWYRQDPGQGLRLIYYSQIVNDFQKGDIAEGYSVSREKKESFPLTVTSAQKNPTAFYLCASSSPGLAGGRTDTQYFGPGTRLTVL.